This entry features one T cell receptor beta chain sequence. Germline values: CDR1 GTSNPN, CDR2 SVGIG (reference sequence). The CDR3 totals 16 residues. Deletions cut 4 bases from V and 8 bases from J, with 24 bases between. This specimen belongs to a study of OX40 agonist ivuxolimab in advanced cancers. In the study overall: Dose-escalation patients were diagnosed with hepatocellular carcinoma, melanoma, renal cell cancer or head and neck cancer.

Method: immunoSEQ multiplex PCR; TCRdb's copy keeps in-frame clones and lacks some. The top ten hold roughly 1.5% of the sample, which has 52,000 or so clones, about 88% seen once. The material was CD4+ or CD8+ T cells sorted from blood, obtained in a trial of the OX40 agonist ivuxolimab. This sequence originates from an adult with an advanced solid tumor such as melanoma, head and neck, liver or kidney cancer. The chain is built from TRBV30 and TRBJ2-1; D is tentatively TRBD1 or TRBD2 (5 bases each). CDR3 sequence: CAWNLPRALRGDEQFF. CDR3 coding DNA: TGTGCCTGGAATCTCCCGCGAGCACTTAGGGGAGATGAGCAGTTCTTC.